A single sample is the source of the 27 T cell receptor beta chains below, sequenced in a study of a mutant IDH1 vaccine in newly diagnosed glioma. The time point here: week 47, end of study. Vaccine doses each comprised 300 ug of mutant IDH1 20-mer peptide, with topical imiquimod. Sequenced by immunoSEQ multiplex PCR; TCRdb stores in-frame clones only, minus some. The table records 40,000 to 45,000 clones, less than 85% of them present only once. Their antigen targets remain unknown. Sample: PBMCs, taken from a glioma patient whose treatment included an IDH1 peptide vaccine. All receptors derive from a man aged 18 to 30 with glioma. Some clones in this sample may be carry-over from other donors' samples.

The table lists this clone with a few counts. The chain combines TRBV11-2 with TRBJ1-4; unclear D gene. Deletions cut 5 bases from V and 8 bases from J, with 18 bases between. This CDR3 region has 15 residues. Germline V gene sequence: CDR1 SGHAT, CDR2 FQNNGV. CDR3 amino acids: CASSPIIGSDEKLFF. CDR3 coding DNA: TGTGCCAGCAGCCCGATCATAGGGTCGGACGAAAAACTGTTTTTT. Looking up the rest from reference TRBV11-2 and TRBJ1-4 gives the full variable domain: EAGVAQSPRYKIIEKRQSVAFWCNPISGHATLYWYQQILGQGPKLLIQFQNNGVVDDSQLPKDRFSAERLKGVDSTLKIQPAKLEDSAVYLCASSPIIGSDEKLFFGSGTQLSVL.

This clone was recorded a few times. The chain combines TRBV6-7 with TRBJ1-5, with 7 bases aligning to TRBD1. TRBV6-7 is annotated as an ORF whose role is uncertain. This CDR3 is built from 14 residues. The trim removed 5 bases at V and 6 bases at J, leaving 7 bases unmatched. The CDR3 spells CASSHATGAQPQHF. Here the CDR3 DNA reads TGTGCCAGCAGTCACGCCACAGGGGCTCAGCCCCAGCATTTT.

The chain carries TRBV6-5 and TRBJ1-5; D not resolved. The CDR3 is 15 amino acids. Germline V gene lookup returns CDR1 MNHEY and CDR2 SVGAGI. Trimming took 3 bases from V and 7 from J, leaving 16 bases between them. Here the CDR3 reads CASSYSDRGDQPQHF. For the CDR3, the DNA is TGTGCCAGCAGTTATTCCGACCGTGGCGACCAGCCCCAGCATTTT.

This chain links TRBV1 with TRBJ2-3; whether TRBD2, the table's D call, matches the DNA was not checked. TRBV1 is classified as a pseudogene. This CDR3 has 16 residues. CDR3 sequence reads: CTSSQEEAEPTDTQYF. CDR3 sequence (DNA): TGCACCAGCAGCCAAGAGGAAGCGGAGCCAACAGATACGCAGTATTTT.

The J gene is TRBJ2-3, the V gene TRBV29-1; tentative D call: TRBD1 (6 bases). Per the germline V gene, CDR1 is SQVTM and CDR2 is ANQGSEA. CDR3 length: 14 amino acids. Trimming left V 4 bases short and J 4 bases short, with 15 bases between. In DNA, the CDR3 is TGCAGCGTTGGGATAGGGGGAAGCGCAGATACGCAGTATTTT. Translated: CSVGIGGSADTQYF.

The DNA of the CDR3 is TGCGCCAGCAGCCAAGGGGTGGGGCTAGCGGGCAGAAACTCTGGGGCCAACGTCCTGACTTTC. Translation: CASSQGVGLAGRNSGANVLTF. V and J are TRBV4-3 and TRBJ2-6; TRBD2 aligns across 8 bases. J was trimmed by 0 bases and V by 1 base; bases with no gene match: 14. Germline CDR1 LGHNA, CDR2 YSLEER. The CDR3 contains 21 residues.

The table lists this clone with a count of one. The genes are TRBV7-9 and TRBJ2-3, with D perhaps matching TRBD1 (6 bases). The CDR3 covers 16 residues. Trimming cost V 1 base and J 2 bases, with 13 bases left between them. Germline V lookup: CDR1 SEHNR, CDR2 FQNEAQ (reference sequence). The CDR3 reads CASSLGTEPFTDTQYF. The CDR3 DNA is TGTGCCAGCAGCTTAGGGACAGAACCTTTCACAGATACGCAGTATTTT.

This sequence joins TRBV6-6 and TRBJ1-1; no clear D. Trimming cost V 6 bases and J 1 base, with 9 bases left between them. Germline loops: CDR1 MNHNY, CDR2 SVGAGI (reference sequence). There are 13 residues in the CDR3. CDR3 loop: CASSLSANTEAFF. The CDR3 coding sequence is TGTGCCAGCAGCCTCTCGGCGAACACTGAAGCTTTCTTT.

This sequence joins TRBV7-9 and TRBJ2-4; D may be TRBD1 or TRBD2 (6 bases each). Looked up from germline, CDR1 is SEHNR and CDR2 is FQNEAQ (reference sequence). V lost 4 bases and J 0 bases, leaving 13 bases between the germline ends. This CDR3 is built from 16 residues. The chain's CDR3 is CASSSGAGLAKNIQYF. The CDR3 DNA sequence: TGTGCCAGCAGCTCGGGGGCCGGACTAGCCAAAAACATTCAGTACTTC.

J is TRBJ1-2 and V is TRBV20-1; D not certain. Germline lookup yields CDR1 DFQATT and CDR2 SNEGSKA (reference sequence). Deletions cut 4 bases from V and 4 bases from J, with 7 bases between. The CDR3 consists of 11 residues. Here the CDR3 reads CSATARYGYTF. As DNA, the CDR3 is TGCAGTGCTACGGCTCGCTATGGCTACACCTTC.

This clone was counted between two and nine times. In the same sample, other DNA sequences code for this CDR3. CDR3 region: CSVEGYGYTF. CDR3 DNA sequence: TGCAGCGTTGAAGGGTATGGCTACACCTTC. This sequence joins TRBV29-1 and TRBJ1-2, with D uncertain. The CDR3 is made up of 10 amino acids. Looked up from germline, CDR1 is SQVTM and CDR2 is ANQGSEA. The V end lost 1 base, the J end lost 5 bases, and 2 bases lay between the germline ends.

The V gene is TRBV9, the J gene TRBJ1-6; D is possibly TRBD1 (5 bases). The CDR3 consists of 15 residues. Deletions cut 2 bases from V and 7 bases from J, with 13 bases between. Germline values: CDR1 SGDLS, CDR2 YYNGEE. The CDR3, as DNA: TGTGCCAGCAGCGTGGGGCTGGACACGAATTCACCCCTCCACTTT. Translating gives CASSVGLDTNSPLHF. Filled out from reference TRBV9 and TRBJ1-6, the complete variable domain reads DSGVTQTPKHLITATGQRVTLRCSPRSGDLSVYWYQQSLDQGLQFLIQYYNGEERAKGNILERFSAQQFPDLHSELNLSSLELGDSALYFCASSVGLDTNSPLHFGNGTRLTVT.

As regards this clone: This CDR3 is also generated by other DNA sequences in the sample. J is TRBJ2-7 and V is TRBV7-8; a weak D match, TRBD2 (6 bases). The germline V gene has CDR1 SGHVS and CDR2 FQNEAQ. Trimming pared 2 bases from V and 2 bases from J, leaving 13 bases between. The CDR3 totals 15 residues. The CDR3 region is CASSLWSGGTYEQYF. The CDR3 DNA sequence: TGTGCCAGCAGCTTATGGTCCGGGGGAACCTACGAGCAGTACTTC.

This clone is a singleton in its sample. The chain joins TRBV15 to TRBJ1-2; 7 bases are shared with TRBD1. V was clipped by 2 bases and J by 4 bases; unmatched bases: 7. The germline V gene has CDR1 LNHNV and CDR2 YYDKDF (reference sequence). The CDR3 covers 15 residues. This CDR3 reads CATSRNRGLAYGYTF. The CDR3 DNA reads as TGTGCCACCAGCAGAAACAGGGGCCTTGCCTATGGCTACACCTTC.

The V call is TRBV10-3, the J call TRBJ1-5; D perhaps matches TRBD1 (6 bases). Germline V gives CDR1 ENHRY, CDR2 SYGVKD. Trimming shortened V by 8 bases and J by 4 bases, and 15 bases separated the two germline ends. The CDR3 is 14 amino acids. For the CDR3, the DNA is TGTGCCATCCGAAAGGCAGGGGAGAATCAGCCCCAGCATTTT. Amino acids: CAIRKAGENQPQHF.

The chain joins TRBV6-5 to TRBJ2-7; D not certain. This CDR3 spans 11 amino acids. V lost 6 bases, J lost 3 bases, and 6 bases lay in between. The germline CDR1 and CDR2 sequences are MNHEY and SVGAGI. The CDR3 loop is CASRQLYEQYF. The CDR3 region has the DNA TGTGCCAGCAGGCAACTCTACGAGCAGTACTTC.

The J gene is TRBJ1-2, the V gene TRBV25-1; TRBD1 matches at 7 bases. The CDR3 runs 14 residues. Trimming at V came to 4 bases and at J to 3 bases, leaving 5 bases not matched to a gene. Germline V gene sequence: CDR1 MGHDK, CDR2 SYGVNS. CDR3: CASSGDRVHYGYTF. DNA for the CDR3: TGTGCCAGCAGTGGTGACAGGGTACACTATGGCTACACCTTC.

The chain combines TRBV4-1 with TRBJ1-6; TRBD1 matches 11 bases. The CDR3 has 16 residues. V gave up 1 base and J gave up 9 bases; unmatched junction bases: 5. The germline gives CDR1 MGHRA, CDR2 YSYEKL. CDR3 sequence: CASSQGPGTGGSPLHF. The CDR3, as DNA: TGCGCCAGCAGCCAAGGCCCCGGGACAGGGGGTTCACCCCTCCACTTT.

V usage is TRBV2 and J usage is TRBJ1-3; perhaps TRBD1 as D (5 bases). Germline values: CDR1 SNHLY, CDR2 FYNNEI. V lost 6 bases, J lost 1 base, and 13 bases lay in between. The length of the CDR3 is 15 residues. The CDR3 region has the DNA TGTGCCAGCAGACCCGGGAAGGGGTCTGGAAACACCATATATTTT. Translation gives CASRPGKGSGNTIYF.

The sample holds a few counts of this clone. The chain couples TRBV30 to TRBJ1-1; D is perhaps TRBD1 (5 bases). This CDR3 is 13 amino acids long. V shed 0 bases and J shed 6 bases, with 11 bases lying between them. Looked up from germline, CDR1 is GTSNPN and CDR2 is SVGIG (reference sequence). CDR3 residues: CAWSVGGWAEAFF. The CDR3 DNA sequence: TGTGCCTGGAGTGTGGGGGGGTGGGCTGAAGCTTTCTTT. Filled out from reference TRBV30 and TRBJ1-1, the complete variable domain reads SQTIHQWPATLVQPVGSPLSLECTVEGTSNPNLYWYRQAAGRGLQLLFYSVGIGQISSEVPQNLSASRPQDRQFILSSKKLLLSDSGFYLCAWSVGGWAEAFFGQGTRLTVV.

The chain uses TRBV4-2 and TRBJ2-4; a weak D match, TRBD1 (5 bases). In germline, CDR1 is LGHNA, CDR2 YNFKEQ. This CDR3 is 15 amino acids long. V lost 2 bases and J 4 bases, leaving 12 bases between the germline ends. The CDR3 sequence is CASSQSTGGKNIQYF. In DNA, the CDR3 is TGTGCCAGCAGCCAATCTACAGGTGGAAAAAACATTCAGTACTTC.

The CDR3 loop reads CASSPPGQPQETQYF. The CDR3 coding sequence is TGTGCCAGCAGCCCCCCAGGACAGCCCCAAGAGACCCAGTACTTC. The chain has TRBV9 and TRBJ2-5; D perhaps matches TRBD1 (6 bases). The CDR3 runs to 15 residues. Germline CDR1 is SGDLS and CDR2 is YYNGEE. V was pared by 4 bases and J by 1 base, with 14 bases between.

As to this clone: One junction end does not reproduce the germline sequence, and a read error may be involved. CDR3 in amino acids: CASNLGAGTTEAFF. The CDR3 DNA is TGCGCCAGCAACTTGGGAGCAGGTACCACTGAAGCTTTCTTT. The rearrangement links TRBV5-1 to TRBJ1-1; D gene ambiguous. The CDR3 totals 14 residues. Per germline, CDR1 SGHRS and CDR2 YFSETQ.

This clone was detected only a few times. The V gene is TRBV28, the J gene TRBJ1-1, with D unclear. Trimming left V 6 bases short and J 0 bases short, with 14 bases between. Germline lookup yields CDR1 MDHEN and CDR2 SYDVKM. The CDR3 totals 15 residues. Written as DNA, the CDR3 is TGTGCCAGCAGCCTGCCCGGACGGCTGAACACTGAAGCTTTCTTT. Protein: CASSLPGRLNTEAFF.

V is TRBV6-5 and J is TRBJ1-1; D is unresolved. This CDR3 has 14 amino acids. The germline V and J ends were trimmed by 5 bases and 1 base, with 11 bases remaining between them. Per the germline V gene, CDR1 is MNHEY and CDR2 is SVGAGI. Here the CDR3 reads CASSARGENTEAFF. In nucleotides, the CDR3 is TGTGCCAGCAGTGCCCGCGGGGAGAACACTGAAGCTTTCTTT.

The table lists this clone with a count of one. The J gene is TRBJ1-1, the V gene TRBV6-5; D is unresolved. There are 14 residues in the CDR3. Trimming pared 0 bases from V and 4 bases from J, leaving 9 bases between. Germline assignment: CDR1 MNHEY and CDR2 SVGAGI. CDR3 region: CASSYSKAGTEAFF. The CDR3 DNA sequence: TGTGCCAGCAGTTACTCGAAGGCAGGCACTGAAGCTTTCTTT.

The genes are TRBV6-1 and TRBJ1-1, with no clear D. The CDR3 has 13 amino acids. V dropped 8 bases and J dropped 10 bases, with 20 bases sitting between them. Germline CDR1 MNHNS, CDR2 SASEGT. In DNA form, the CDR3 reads TGTGCCAGCGGGCGCGGGAGTGCCCTGGGAGCTTTCTTT. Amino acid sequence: CASGRGSALGAFF.